This TCR beta chain was sequenced for a study of T cell responses to AZD1222 COVID-19 vaccine. Study-wide points: Per reports, nearly half of all spike-specific TCRs target regions that are unmutated in variants. Baseline testing showed seropositivity in only a handful of AZD1222 recipients. Spike-specific TCR breadth and depth rose after two AZD1222 doses. Donors skewed white British and female; clonal diversity was possibly underestimated.

TCRdb's copy holds only in-frame clones and misses some; the assay was immunoSEQ multiplex PCR. This sample has approximately 150,000 clones, with 80% to 90% found just once. As regards this clone: Its target is not known.

There are 13 residues in the CDR3. The germline gives CDR1 MNHEY, CDR2 SMNVEV (reference sequence). The V and J ends lost 4 bases and 5 bases, in that order; junction bases with no gene match: 2. The material sequenced was peripheral blood, taken on day 0 of AZD1222 vaccination. The source of this sequence is an adult in good health. The chain carries TRBV27 and TRBJ2-5, with TRBD2 matching 9 bases. Written as DNA, the CDR3 is TGTGCCAGCAGTTCCCTAGCGGGGGAGACCCAGTACTTC. Translated: CASSSLAGETQYF.